These 30 T cell receptor beta chains were all obtained from the same sample, sequenced in a study of monozygotic twins with inflammatory bowel disease. TCRdb reanalyzed the 5' RACE reads and collapses them to one entry per CDR3 protein, without DNA. Seen in this sample are fewer than 350,000 distinct CDR3 sequences; the ten most common clones hold roughly 2%. Sequencing was done on a sample of blood. The receptors shown here come from a human donor with ulcerative colitis or Crohn's disease, or a healthy co-twin of an affected twin (not recorded which).

The rearrangement uses TRBV6-5 and TRBJ1-2; checking the TCRdb D call of TRBD1 is not possible without DNA. The germline V gene encodes CDR1 MNHEY and CDR2 SVGAGI. The CDR3 length is 12 residues. The CDR3 loop is CASRRGAGGYTF.

J is TRBJ2-7 and V is TRBV3-1; TCRdb's assignment of TRBD2 cannot be checked, as there is no DNA. Germline V lookup: CDR1 LGHDT, CDR2 YNNKEL (reference sequence). The CDR3 covers 17 residues. The CDR3 sequence is CASSRTVGAGGPKEQYF.

The rearrangement uses TRBV20-1 and TRBJ2-3; TCRdb's assignment of TRBD2 cannot be checked, as there is no DNA. CDR3 length: 13 residues. CDR1 and CDR2 (germline): DFQATT, SNEGSKA (reference sequence). CDR3 loop: CSVRLAGTDTQYF.

CDR3 protein: CASSVRTGWEAFF. V and J are TRBV5-1 and TRBJ1-1; the D gene TCRdb calls, TRBD1, cannot be checked with no DNA. The CDR3 is made up of 13 amino acids. CDR1 and CDR2 from the germline V gene are SGHRS and YFSETQ.

The chain uses TRBV7-9 and TRBJ2-1; lacking DNA, the TRBD2 call made by TCRdb goes unchecked. The germline gives CDR1 SEHNR, CDR2 FQNEAQ (reference sequence). There are 15 residues in the CDR3. The CDR3 protein is CASRPSGASNGEQFF.

The chain recombines TRBV7-9 with TRBJ2-1; the D gene TCRdb calls, TRBD1, cannot be checked with no DNA. The CDR3 contains 16 residues. Germline V CDR1 and CDR2: SEHNR, FQNEAQ (reference sequence). The CDR3 sequence is CASSPWGGTGANEQFF. Based on the CDR3 plus reference TRBV7-9 and TRBJ2-1, the full variable domain is DTGVSQNPRHKITKRGQNVTFRCDPISEHNRLYWYRQTLGQGPEFLTYFQNEAQLEKSRLLSDRFSAERPKGSFSTLEIQRTEQGDSAMYLCASSPWGGTGANEQFFGPGTRLTVL.

The chain joins TRBV21-1 to TRBJ2-7; TCRdb returns TRBD1, unconfirmable since there is no DNA. TRBV21-1 is a pseudogene. This CDR3 comprises 12 residues. The CDR3 loop is CASSVWDGEQYF.

This chain links TRBV12-3 or TRBV12-4 with TRBJ2-5; TCRdb designates TRBD2, a call that cannot be tested without DNA. The CDR3 is 16 residues long. This chain's CDR3 is CASSRGLAGLQETQYF.

The chain joins TRBV3-1 to TRBJ1-5. The CDR3 sequence is 12 residues long. CDR1 is LGHDT and CDR2 is YNNKEL in the germline V gene (reference sequence). The CDR3 sequence is CASSQDEQTQHF.

V is TRBV12-3 or TRBV12-4 and J is TRBJ1-3; TCRdb indicates TRBD1, and absent DNA this call remains unverified. CDR3 length: 14 residues. This CDR3 reads CASSPGTARNSIYF.

The rearrangement links TRBV25-1 to TRBJ2-1; the TCRdb D gene call, TRBD1, has no DNA to confirm it. From germline, CDR1 is MGHDK and CDR2 SYGVNS. There are 17 residues in the CDR3. The CDR3 sequence: CASISAGESSSYNEQFF. Full variable domain (outside the CDR3, taken from reference TRBV25-1 and TRBJ2-1): EADIYQTPRYLVIGTGKKITLECSQTMGHDKMYWYQQDPGMELHLIHYSYGVNSTEKGDLSSESTVSRIRTEHFPLTLESARPSHTSQYLCASISAGESSSYNEQFFGPGTRLTVL.

This chain joins TRBV5-1 and TRBJ2-1; checking the TCRdb D call of TRBD2 is not possible without DNA. Germline loops: CDR1 SGHRS, CDR2 YFSETQ. The CDR3 is made up of 12 amino acids. CDR3 residues: CASKQGGYEQFF.

J is TRBJ1-1 and V is TRBV12-3 or TRBV12-4. The CDR3 runs to 15 residues. The CDR3 protein is CASSFSSALNTEAFF.

The chain joins TRBV19 to TRBJ1-1; TCRdb gives TRBD1 as the D gene, but with no DNA this cannot be confirmed. Germline V gives CDR1 LNHDA, CDR2 SQIVND (reference sequence). There are 14 residues in the CDR3. The CDR3 sequence is CASTLLTGGTEAFF.

The chain is built from TRBV28 and TRBJ2-5; TCRdb lists TRBD1, though no DNA is available to test this call. The germline V gene encodes CDR1 MDHEN and CDR2 SYDVKM. This CDR3 is built from 14 residues. The CDR3 region is CASSHRQGQETQYF.

The genes are TRBV11-2 and TRBJ1-1; TCRdb's D gene call, TRBD1, goes unchecked for lack of DNA. The CDR3 extends over 13 amino acids. The germline V gene has CDR1 SGHAT and CDR2 FQNNGV. The CDR3 loop reads CASSGAQGTEAFF.

The chain joins TRBV7-2 to TRBJ2-3; checking the TCRdb D call of TRBD2 is not possible without DNA. This CDR3 region has 12 residues. Germline V gives CDR1 SGHTA, CDR2 FQGNSA. The chain's CDR3 is CASGERGGTQYF.

The chain combines TRBV11-2 with TRBJ2-7; the TCRdb call, TRBD1, lacks DNA for checking. The germline V gene encodes CDR1 SGHAT and CDR2 FQNNGV. The CDR3 sequence is 14 residues long. The CDR3 protein is CASTTLTGFNEQYF.

The chain joins TRBV5-1 to TRBJ1-1. The CDR3 contains 13 residues. Per germline, CDR1 SGHRS and CDR2 YFSETQ. The CDR3 is CASSADGNTEAFF.

The genes are TRBV25-1 and TRBJ1-4; lacking DNA, the TRBD1 call made by TCRdb goes unchecked. Germline V gene sequence: CDR1 MGHDK, CDR2 SYGVNS. CDR3 length: 14 amino acids. This CDR3 is CASSESGAGEKLFF.

The V call is TRBV20-1, the J call TRBJ2-1; TCRdb indicates TRBD2, and absent DNA this call remains unverified. In germline, CDR1 is DFQATT, CDR2 SNEGSKA (reference sequence). The CDR3 is 13 amino acids. The CDR3 is CSATGTSWYEQFF.

CDR3 sequence: CASSLEGTSGANVLTF. This chain joins TRBV11-3 and TRBJ2-6. Germline V gene sequence: CDR1 SGHNT, CDR2 YENEEA. This CDR3 spans 16 amino acids.

This rearrangement joins TRBV12-3 or TRBV12-4 to TRBJ2-2; the D call of TRBD1 rests on TCRdb alone, since no DNA is present to check it. The CDR3 spans 16 residues. CDR3 region: CASRFRTGAGTGELFF.

The chain links TRBV18 to TRBJ2-5. There are 13 residues in the CDR3. Germline CDR1 reads KGHSH; CDR2 reads LQKENI. The CDR3: CASSPTTGETQYF. Complete variable domain (other parts from reference TRBV18 and TRBJ2-5): NAGVMQNPRHLVRRRGQEARLRCSPMKGHSHVYWYRQLPEEGLKFMVYLQKENIIDESGMPKERFSAEFPKEGPSILRIQQVVRGDSAAYFCASSPTTGETQYFGPGTRLLVL.

V and J are TRBV7-9 and TRBJ2-1; TCRdb picks TRBD1, but there is no DNA to check that call. This CDR3 comprises 15 residues. Germline values: CDR1 SEHNR, CDR2 FQNEAQ (reference sequence). CDR3 loop: CASSPRDSNYNEQFF.

V usage is TRBV20-1 and J usage is TRBJ2-7; TCRdb lists TRBD1, though no DNA is available to test this call. In germline, CDR1 is DFQATT, CDR2 SNEGSKA (reference sequence). The length of the CDR3 is 13 residues. CDR3 sequence reads: CSASTGFGYEQYF.

The chain couples TRBV2 to TRBJ1-4. Germline V CDR1 and CDR2: SNHLY, FYNNEI. There are 13 residues in the CDR3. The CDR3 spells CASTRDFNEKLFF.

The rearrangement uses TRBV10-3 and TRBJ2-7; TCRdb proposes TRBD1, but this gene call is untestable without DNA. The CDR3 contains 16 residues. Germline V gives CDR1 ENHRY, CDR2 SYGVKD. CDR3 loop: CAISESMGQGAFEQYF.

The rearrangement uses TRBV10-1 and TRBJ2-3. There are 15 residues in the CDR3. CDR1 WNHNN and CDR2 SYGVQD come from the germline V gene (reference sequence). The CDR3 loop reads CASSEIWAATDTQYF.

The chain joins TRBV12-5 to TRBJ1-2; lacking DNA, the TRBD1 call made by TCRdb goes unchecked. Germline CDR1 is LGHNT and CDR2 is FRNRAP. The CDR3 contains 20 residues. The chain's CDR3 is CASGWTPAPGQGQPNYGYTF.